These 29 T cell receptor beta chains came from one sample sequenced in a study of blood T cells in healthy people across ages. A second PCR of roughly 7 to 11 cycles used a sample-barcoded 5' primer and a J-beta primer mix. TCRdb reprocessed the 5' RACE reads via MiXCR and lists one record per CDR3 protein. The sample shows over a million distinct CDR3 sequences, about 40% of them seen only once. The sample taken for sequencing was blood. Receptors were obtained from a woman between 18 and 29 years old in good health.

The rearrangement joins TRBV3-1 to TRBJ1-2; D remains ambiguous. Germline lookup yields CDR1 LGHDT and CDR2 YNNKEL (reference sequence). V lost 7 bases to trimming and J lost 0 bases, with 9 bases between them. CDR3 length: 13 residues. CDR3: CASTESPNYGYTF. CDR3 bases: TGTGCCAGCACCGAAAGTCCTAACTATGGCTACACCTTC.

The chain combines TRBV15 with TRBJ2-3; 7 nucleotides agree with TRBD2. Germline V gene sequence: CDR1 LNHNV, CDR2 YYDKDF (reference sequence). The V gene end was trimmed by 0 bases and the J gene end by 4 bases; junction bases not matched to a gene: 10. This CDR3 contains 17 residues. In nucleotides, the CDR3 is TGTGCCACCAGCAGAGACCGGACTAGTTCGAAGTCAGATACGCAGTATTTT. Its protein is CATSRDRTSSKSDTQYF.

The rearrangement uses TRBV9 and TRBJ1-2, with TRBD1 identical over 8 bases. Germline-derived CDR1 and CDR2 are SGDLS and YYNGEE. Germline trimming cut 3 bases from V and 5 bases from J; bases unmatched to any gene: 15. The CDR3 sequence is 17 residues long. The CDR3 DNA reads TGTGCCAGCAGCGATGGGGGAAGCCGGGACAGGTTTTATGGCTACACCTTC. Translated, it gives CASSDGGSRDRFYGYTF.

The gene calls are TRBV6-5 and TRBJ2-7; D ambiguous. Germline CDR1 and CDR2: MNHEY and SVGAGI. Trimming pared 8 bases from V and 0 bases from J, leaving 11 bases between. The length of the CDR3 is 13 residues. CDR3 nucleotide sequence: TGTGCCAGCCGGGCGTCTAGCTCCTACGAGCAGTACTTC. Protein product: CASRASSSYEQYF.

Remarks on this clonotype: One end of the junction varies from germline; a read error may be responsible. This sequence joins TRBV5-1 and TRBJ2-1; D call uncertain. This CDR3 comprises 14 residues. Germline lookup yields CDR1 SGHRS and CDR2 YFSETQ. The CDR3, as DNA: TGCGCCAGCAGCTTGGGGACCCCTTACAGTGAGCAGTTCTTC. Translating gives CASSLGTPYSEQFF.

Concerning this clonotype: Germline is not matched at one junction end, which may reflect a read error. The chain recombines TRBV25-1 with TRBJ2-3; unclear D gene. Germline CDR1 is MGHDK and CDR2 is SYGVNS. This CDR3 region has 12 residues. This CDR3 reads CTRVSSTDTQYF. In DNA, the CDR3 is TGTACCAGAGTTTCTAGCACAGATACGCAGTATTTT. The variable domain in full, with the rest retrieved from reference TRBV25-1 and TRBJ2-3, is EADIYQTPRYLVIGTGKKITLECSQTMGHDKMYWYQQDPGMELHLIHYSYGVNSTEKGDLSSESTVSRIRTEHFPLTLESARPSHTSQYLCTRVSSTDTQYFGPGTRLTVL.

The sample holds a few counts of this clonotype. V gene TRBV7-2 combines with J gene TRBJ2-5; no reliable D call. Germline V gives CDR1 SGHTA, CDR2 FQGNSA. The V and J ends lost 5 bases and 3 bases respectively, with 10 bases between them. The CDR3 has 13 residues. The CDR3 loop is CASSPSFEETQYF. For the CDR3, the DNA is TGTGCCAGCAGCCCCAGTTTCGAAGAGACCCAGTACTTC.

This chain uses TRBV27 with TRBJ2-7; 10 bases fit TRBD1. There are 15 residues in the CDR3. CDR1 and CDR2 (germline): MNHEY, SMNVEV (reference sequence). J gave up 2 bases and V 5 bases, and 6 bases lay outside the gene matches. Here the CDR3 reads CASSQDGTGAYEQYF. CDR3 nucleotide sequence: TGTGCCAGCAGTCAGGACGGGACAGGGGCCTACGAGCAGTACTTC.

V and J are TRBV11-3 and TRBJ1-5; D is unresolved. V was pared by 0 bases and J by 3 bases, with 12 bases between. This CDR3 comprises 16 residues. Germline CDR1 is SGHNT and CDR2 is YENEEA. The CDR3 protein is CASSLEGGRTNQPQHF. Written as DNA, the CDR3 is TGTGCCAGCAGCTTAGAGGGCGGAAGGACCAATCAGCCCCAGCATTTT.

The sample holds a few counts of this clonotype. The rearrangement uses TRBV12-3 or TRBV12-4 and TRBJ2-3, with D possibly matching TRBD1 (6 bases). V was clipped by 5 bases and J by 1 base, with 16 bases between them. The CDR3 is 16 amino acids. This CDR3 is CASSAGTREGTDTQYF. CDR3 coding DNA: TGTGCCAGCAGTGCCGGGACAAGGGAAGGCACAGATACGCAGTATTTT.

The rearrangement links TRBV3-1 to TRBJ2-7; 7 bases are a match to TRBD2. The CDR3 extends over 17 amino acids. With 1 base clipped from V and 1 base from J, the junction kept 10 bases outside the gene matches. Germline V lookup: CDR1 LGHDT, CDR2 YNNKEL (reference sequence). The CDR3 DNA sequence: TGTGCCAGCAGCCAAGGGGCTAGCGGACCGATTTCCTACGAGCAGTACTTC. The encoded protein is CASSQGASGPISYEQYF.

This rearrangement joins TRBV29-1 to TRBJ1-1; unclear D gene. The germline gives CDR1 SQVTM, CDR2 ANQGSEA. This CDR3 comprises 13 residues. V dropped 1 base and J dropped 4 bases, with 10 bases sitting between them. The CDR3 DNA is TGCAGCGTTGAAGTAACGGTATTCACTGAAGCTTTCTTT. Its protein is CSVEVTVFTEAFF.

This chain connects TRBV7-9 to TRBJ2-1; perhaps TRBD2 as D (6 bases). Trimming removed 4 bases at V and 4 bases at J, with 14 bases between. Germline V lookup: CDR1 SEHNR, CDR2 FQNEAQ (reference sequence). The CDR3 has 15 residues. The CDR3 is CASSSRDSNYNEQFF. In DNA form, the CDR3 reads TGTGCCAGCAGCTCCCGGGACTCCAATTACAATGAGCAGTTCTTC.

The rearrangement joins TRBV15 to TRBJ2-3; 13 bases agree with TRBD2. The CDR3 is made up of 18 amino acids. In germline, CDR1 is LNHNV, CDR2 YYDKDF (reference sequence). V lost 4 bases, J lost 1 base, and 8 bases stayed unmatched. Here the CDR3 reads CATSNAWTSGGRTDTQYF. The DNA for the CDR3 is TGTGCCACCAGCAACGCCTGGACTAGCGGGGGCCGCACAGATACGCAGTATTTT.

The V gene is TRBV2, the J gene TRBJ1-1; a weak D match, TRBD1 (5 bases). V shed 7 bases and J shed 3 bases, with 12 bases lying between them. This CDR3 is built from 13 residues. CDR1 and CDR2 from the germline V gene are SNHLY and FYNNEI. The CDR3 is CASTMRGHTEAFF. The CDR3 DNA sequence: TGTGCCAGCACAATGAGGGGTCACACTGAAGCTTTCTTT.

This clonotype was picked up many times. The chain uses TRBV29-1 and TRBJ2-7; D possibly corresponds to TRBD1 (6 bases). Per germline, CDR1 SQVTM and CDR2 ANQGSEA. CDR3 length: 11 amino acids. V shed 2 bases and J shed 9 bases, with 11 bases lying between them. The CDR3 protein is CSVETGRGQYF. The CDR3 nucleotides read TGCAGCGTTGAAACAGGGCGCGGGCAGTACTTC.

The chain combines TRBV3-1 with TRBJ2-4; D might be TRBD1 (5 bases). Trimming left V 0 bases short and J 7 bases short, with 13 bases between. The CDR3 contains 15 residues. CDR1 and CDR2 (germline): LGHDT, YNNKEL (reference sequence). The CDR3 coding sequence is TGTGCCAGCAGCCAAGATCGAACAGGCCCCAACATTCAGTACTTC. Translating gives CASSQDRTGPNIQYF.

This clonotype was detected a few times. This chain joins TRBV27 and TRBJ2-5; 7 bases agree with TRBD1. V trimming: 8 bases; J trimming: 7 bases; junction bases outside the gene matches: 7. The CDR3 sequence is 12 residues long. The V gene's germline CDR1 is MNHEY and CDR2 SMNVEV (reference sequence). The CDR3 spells CASGQDERTQYF. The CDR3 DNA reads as TGTGCCAGCGGACAGGACGAACGGACCCAGTACTTC.

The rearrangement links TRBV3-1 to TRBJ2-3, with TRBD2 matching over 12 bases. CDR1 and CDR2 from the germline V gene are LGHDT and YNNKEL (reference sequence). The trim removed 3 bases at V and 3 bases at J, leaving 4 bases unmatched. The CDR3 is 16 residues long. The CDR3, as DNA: TGTGCCAGCAGCCAGTTCCTAGCGGGGGGGACAGATACGCAGTATTTT. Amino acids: CASSQFLAGGTDTQYF.

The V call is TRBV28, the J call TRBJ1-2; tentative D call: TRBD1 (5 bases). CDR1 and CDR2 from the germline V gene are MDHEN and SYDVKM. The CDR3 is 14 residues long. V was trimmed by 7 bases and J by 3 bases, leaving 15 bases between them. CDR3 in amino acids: CASKPWTGDYGYTF. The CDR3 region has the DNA TGTGCCAGCAAACCCTGGACGGGGGACTATGGCTACACCTTC.

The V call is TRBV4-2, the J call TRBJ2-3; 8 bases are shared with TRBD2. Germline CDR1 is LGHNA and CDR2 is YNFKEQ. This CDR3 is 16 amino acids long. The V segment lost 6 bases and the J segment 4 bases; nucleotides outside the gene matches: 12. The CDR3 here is CASSRSGGGTPDTQYF. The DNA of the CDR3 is TGTGCCAGCAGTCGATCGGGCGGGGGGACCCCAGATACGCAGTATTTT.

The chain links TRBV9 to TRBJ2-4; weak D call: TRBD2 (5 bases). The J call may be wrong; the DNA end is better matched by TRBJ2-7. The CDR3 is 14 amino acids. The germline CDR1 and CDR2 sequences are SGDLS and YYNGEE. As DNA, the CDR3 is TGTGCCAGCAGCGTAGTTGAGGGTCCGAGCGAGCAGTACTTC. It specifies CASSVVEGPSEQYF.

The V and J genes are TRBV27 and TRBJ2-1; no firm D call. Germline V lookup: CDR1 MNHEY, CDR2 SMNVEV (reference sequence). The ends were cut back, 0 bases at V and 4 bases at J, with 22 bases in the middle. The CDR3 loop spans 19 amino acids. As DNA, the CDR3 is TGTGCCAGCAGTTTATCCCGCCAGACCATCTCTTCCCCATACAATGAGCAGTTCTTC. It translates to CASSLSRQTISSPYNEQFF.

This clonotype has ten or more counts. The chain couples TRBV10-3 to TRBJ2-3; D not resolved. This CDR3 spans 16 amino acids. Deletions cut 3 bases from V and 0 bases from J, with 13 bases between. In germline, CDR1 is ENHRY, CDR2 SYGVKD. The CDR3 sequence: CAISESSGASTDTQYF. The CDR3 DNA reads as TGTGCCATCAGTGAATCTTCTGGAGCTAGCACAGATACGCAGTATTTT.

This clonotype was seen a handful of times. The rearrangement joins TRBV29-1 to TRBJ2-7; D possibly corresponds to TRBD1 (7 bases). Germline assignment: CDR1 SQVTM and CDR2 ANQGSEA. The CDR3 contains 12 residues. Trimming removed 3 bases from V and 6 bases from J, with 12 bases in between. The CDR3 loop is CSVEEGASEQYF. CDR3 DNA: TGCAGCGTTGAGGAGGGGGCCTCCGAGCAGTACTTC.

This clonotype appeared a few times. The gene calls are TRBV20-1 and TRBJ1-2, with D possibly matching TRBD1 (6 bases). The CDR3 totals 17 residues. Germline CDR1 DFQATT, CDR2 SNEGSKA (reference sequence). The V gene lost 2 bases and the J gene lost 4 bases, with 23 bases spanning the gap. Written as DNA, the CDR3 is TGCAGTGCTAGACCAAATACCGACAGAAAAGGGGGCTATGGCTACACCTTC. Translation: CSARPNTDRKGGYGYTF.

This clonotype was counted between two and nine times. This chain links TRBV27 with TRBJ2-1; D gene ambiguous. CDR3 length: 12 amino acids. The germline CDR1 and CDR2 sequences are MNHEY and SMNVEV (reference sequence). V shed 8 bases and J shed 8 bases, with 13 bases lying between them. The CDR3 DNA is TGTGCCAGCGGCGGCTTCATCCATGAGCAGTTCTTC. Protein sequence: CASGGFIHEQFF.

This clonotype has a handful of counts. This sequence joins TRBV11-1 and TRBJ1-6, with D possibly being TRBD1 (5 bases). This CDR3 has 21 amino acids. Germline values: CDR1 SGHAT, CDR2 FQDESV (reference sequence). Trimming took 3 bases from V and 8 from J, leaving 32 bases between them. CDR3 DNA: TGTGCCAGCAGCTTTACACCGAAAAGTTGGGTCCCGGGGGGACTCGATTCACCCCTCCACTTT. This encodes CASSFTPKSWVPGGLDSPLHF.

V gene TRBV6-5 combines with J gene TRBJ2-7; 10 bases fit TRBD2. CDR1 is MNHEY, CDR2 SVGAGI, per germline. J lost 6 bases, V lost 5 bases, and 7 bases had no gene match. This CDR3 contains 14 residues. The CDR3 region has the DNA TGTGCCAGCAGTCCGCTAGCGGGAGTTCCCGAGCAGTACTTC. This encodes CASSPLAGVPEQYF.